This entry is about one T cell receptor beta chain. Its target is unknown. This specimen comes from a study of cytomegalovirus exposure and HLA in healthy donors. Study-wide results and caveats: Accurate prediction of HLA-A and HLA-B alleles (for most subjects) was reportedly achieved from TCR beta sequences. TCR beta chains numbering some 160 were designated cytomegalovirus-associated.

The CDR3 covers 15 residues. Germline CDR1 is SGHAT and CDR2 is FQNNGV. Trimming removed 5 bases at V and 0 bases at J, with 11 bases between. 60 Vbeta and 13 Jbeta primers were used in PCR. Method: immunoSEQ multiplex PCR; TCRdb's copy keeps in-frame clones and lacks some. The sample holds about 130,000 clones, approximately 77% seen once. The chain employs TRBV11-2 and TRBJ2-4; the D gene is possibly TRBD1 (5 bases). The sequence was obtained from a man in his thirties or forties in good health and CMV-seronegative. Sequenced input: PBMCs. CDR3 in amino acids: CASSPLGLAKNIQYF. CDR3 in DNA: TGTGCCAGCAGCCCCCTGGGGCTAGCCAAAAACATTCAGTACTTC.